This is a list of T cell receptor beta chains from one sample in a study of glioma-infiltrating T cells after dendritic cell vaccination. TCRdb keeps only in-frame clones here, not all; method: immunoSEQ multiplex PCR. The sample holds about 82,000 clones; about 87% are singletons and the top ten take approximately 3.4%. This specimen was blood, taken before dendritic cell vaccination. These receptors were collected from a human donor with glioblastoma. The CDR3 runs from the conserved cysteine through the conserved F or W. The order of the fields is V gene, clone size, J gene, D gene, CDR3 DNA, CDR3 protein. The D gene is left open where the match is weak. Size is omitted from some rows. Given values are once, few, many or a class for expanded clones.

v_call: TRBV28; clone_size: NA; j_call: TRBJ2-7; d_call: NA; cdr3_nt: TGTGCCAGCAGTAGGCAGGACTACGAGCAGTACTTC; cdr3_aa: CASSRQDYEQYF
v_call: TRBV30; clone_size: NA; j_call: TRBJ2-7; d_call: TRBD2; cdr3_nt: TGTGCCTGGAGTGGGACTAGCGGGTCTTCCGAGCAGTACTTC; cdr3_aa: CAWSGTSGSSEQYF
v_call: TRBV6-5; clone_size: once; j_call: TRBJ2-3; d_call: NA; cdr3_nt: TGTGCCAGCAGTTCACTAACTAGGAAGGTGGATACGCAGTATTTT; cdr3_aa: CASSSLTRKVDTQYF
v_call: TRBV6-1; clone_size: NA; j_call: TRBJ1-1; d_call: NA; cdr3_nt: TGTGCCAGCAGAGAGGTTTCTAACACTGAAGCTTTCTTT; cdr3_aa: CASREVSNTEAFF
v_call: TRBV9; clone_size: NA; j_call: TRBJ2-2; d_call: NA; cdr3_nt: TGTGCCAGCAGCGCCCCGGCGAACACCGGGGAGCTGTTTTTT; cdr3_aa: CASSAPANTGELFF
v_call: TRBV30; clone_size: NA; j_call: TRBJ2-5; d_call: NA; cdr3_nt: TGTGCCTGGGACCTAACCAGGGGAAGGACCCAGTACTTC; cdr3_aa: CAWDLTRGRTQYF
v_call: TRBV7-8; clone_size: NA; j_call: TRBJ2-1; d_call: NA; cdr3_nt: TGTGCCAGCAGCTTGGCGGGAAGGGGCCGGGGGTACAATGAGCAGTTCTTC; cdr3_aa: CASSLAGRGRGYNEQFF
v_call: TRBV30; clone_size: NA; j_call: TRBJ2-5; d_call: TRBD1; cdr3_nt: TGTGCCTGGACTACAGGGGTCGAGACCCAGTACTTC; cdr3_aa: CAWTTGVETQYF
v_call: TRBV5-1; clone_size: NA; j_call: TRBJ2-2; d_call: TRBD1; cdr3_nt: TGCGCCAGCAGAGGGACAGGGGGTACCGGGGAGCTGTTTTTT; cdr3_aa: CASRGTGGTGELFF
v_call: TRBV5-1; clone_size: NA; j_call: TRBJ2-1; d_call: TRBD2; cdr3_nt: TGCGCCAGCAGCTTGGCGGTAGCGAGCGGGGTTGAGCAGTTCTTC; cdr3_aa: CASSLAVASGVEQFF
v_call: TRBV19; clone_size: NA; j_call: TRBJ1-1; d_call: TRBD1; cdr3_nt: TGTGCCAGTACCACGCTACCCAGGGGGCGAGGAAACACTGAAGCTTTCTTT; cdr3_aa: CASTTLPRGRGNTEAFF
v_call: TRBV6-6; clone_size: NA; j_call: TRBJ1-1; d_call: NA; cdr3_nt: TGTGCCAGCAGCCACGGGGCTGAAGCTTTCTTT; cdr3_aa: CASSHGAEAFF
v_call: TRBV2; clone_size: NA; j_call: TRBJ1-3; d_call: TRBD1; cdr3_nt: TGTGCCAGCAGTGAAGGGACAGGGAACTCTGGAAACACCATATATTTT; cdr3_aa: CASSEGTGNSGNTIYF
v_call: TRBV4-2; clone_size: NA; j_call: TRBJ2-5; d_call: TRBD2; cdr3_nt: TGTGCCAGCAGCCAAGCGGGGTCTTTTGCGGGAGAAGAGACCCAGTACTTC; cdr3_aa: CASSQAGSFAGEETQYF
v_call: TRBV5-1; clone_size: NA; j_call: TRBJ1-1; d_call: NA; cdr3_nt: TGCGCCAGCAGCTTGTTCGGAGAGAACACTGAAGCTTTCTTT; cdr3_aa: CASSLFGENTEAFF
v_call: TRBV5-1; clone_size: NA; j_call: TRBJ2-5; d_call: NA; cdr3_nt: TGCGCCAGCAGCTTGGTGGCAGGGGTGTACCAAGAGACCCAGTACTTC; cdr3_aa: CASSLVAGVYQETQYF
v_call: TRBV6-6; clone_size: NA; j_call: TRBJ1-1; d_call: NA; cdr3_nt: TGTGCCACGGGAACTGAAGCTTTCTTT; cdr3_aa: CATGTEAFF
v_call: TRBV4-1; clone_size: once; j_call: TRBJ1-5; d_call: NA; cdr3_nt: TGCGCCAGCAGCCAAGATTATCGAGGGCAGACTAGCGGTCAGCCCCAGCATTTT; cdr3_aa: CASSQDYRGQTSGQPQHF
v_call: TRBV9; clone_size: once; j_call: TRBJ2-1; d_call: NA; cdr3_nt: TGTGCCAGCAGCGTAGGTTCAGTCTACAATGAGCAGTTCTTC; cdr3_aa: CASSVGSVYNEQFF
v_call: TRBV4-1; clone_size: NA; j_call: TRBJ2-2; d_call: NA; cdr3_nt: TGCGCCAGCAGCCAACGCGGGTCCGCGAACACCGGGGAGCTGTTTTTT; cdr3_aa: CASSQRGSANTGELFF